The source of this TCR beta chain is a study of PD-1 blockade in classical Hodgkin lymphoma. The time point denotes: cycle 4 day 1 (C4D1), after less than 7 weeks of nivolumab. Brentuximab vedotin exposure varied, and every patient relapsed after autologous stem cell transplantation. Unmatched junction bases numbered 8, after V lost 6 bases and J lost 8 bases. The germline V gene has CDR1 LNHDA and CDR2 SQIVND (reference sequence). The CDR3 is 14 residues long. Sequencing was performed with immunoSEQ multiplex PCR; in TCRdb, only in-frame clones are kept and a portion is missing. The table lists around 46,000 clones, roughly 89% of them singletons.

The sequence came from a human donor with classical Hodgkin lymphoma. The J gene is TRBJ1-1, the V gene TRBV19, with 11 bases matching TRBD1. The input for sequencing was peripheral blood mononuclear cells (PBMCs), taken before the fourth cycle of nivolumab. The CDR3 nucleotides read TGTGCCAGTAGGAGGGGACAGGGGGTCTGGGAAGCTTTCTTT. Protein: CASRRGQGVWEAFF.